This paragraph reports one T cell receptor (beta chain). Its antigen is still unknown. This record belongs to a study of shared clonotypes between healthy human individuals. Study details: The plates for each donor numbered three CD4 naive, three CD4 memory, two CD8 naive and one CD8 memory.

The study's findings and limits: Large sequencing depth failed to make sorted-subset sequencing complete, rarefaction showed. Across several donors, naive CD4 shared 4.5% to 6%, naive CD8 more than 3%, memory CD4 roughly 2.2%, memory CD8 0.4% to 0.5%.

Per the germline V gene, CDR1 is MGHRA and CDR2 is YSYEKL. There are 14 residues in the CDR3. V lost 1 base and J 2 bases, leaving 7 bases between the germline ends. The assay was immunoSEQ multiplex PCR, and TCRdb's table has in-frame clones only and misses some. The profile shows over 950,000 clones, roughly 80% of them singletons. The chain uses TRBV4-1 and TRBJ2-3; no definite D call. The material sequenced was memory CD4+ T cells from PBMCs. Stated subset: CD45RA-negative fraction. This TCR derives from a man aged 18 to 29 in good health. Some clones in this sample may be carry-over from other donors' samples. The CDR3 bases are TGCGCCAGCAGCCAAGGCAGTCACACAGATACGCAGTATTTT. Its translation is CASSQGSHTDTQYF.